These T cell receptor beta chains were read from a single sample in a study of Ad26.COV2.S vaccination and SARS-CoV-2 variants. TCRdb's copy holds only in-frame clones and misses some; the assay was immunoSEQ multiplex PCR. Among 300,000 to 500,000 clones listed, about 88% were seen once. The sequences come from peripheral blood, collected in a trial of Ad26.COV2.S vaccine versus placebo. The origin of the receptors is a person aged 18 to 59 who received the Ad26.COV2.S COVID-19 vaccine or a placebo. Each CDR3 is given with its conserved first and last residue. A D gene is named only where the DNA matches it firmly. Where a row states a size, it is once, few, many or the class of an expanded clone; other rows omit it.

J gene | clone size | CDR3 length | D gene | V gene | CDR3 DNA | CDR3 protein
TRBJ2-2 | - | 14 | - | TRBV15 | TGTGCCACCAGCACACGGGCCGGGGAGGGGGAGCTGTTTTTT | CATSTRAGEGELFF
TRBJ1-5 | - | 15 | TRBD1 | TRBV6-5 | TGTGCCAGCAGCCTCGGACAGGGAGGTAATCAGCCCCAGCATTTT | CASSLGQGGNQPQHF
TRBJ1-2 | - | 14 | - | TRBV13 | TGTGCCAGCAGCTTAAGGGGGGACCGGTGGGGCTACACCTTC | CASSLRGDRWGYTF
TRBJ1-4 | - | 15 | - | TRBV15 | TGTGCCACCAGCAGAGAAGGACGACGAAATGAAAAACTGTTTTTT | CATSREGRRNEKLFF
TRBJ2-1 | once | 15 | TRBD2 | TRBV27 | TGTGCCAGCAGTTTAGTGGCGGGGGGGCCGAATGAGCAGTTCTTC | CASSLVAGGPNEQFF
TRBJ2-5 | - | 13 | - | TRBV4-2 | TGTGCCAGCAGCCAAGATTACCAAGAGACCCAGTACTTC | CASSQDYQETQYF
TRBJ2-2 | - | 15 | - | TRBV6-5 | TGTGCCAGCAGTTACATGACAGTGAACACCGGGGAGCTGTTTTTT | CASSYMTVNTGELFF
TRBJ2-1 | - | 16 | - | TRBV24-1 | TGTGCCACCAGTGATCCGGTAGTAAGTGGTAACAATGAGCAGTTCTTC | CATSDPVVSGNNEQFF
TRBJ1-1 | - | 12 | - | TRBV6-5 | TGTGCCAGCAGTTCAGGGGACACTGAAGCTTTCTTT | CASSSGDTEAFF
TRBJ1-3 | - | 17 | - | TRBV10-3 | TGTGCCATCAGTGATTCGGCAGGGATTGGATCTGGAAACACCATATATTTT | CAISDSAGIGSGNTIYF
TRBJ2-1 | - | 14 | - | TRBV3-1/TRBV3-2 | TGTGCCAGCAGCCCAATCCAAGCCAGCGATGAGCAGTTCTTC | CASSPIQASDEQFF
TRBJ1-2 | - | 15 | - | TRBV6-2/TRBV6-3 | TGTGCCAGCAGCCAACTGGCCGCCTTACGCTATGGCTACACCTTC | CASSQLAALRYGYTF
TRBJ2-3 | - | 14 | - | TRBV2 | TGTGCCAGCAGGGGGGGGCCCGGCACAGATACGCAGTATTTT | CASRGGPGTDTQYF
TRBJ1-2 | - | 14 | - | TRBV5-1 | TGCGCCAGCAGCCCGGAGGTCAGGGTGCGGGGCTACACCTTC | CASSPEVRVRGYTF
TRBJ1-2 | - | 15 | TRBD1 | TRBV2 | TGTGCCAGCAGAGGACAGGGAATTTCTAACTATGGCTACACCTTC | CASRGQGISNYGYTF
TRBJ2-7 | few | 15 | - | TRBV5-1 | TGCGCCAGCAGCAGCCAGCAGGGGCCCACCTACGAGCAGTACTTC | CASSSQQGPTYEQYF
TRBJ1-1 | - | 10 | - | TRBV20-1 | TGCAGTGCCCGATCGAGAGAAGCTTTCTTT | CSARSREAFF
TRBJ2-3 | few | 18 | TRBD2 | TRBV7-9 | TGTGCCAGCAGCTTATCTAGCGGGGAAGATGCTAGCACAGATACGCAGTATTTT | CASSLSSGEDASTDTQYF
TRBJ2-2 | few | 15 | - | TRBV5-4 | TGTGCCAGCAGCTTGGACCTAGCGAACACCGGGGAGCTGTTTTTT | CASSLDLANTGELFF
TRBJ2-1 | once | 13 | - | TRBV13 | TGTGCCAGCAGCCGGACGTTGGGGAATGAGCAGTTCTTC | CASSRTLGNEQFF
TRBJ1-3 | - | 18 | TRBD1 | TRBV7-2 | TGTGCCAGCAGCTTAGCGGCACCGGGACAGGGCATGGGAAACACCATATATTTT | CASSLAAPGQGMGNTIYF
TRBJ1-2 | few | 14 | TRBD1 | TRBV10-3 | TGTGCCATCAGTCCTTCGGGCAGGGGGTATGGCTACACCTTC | CAISPSGRGYGYTF
TRBJ1-1 | - | 15 | - | TRBV5-5 | TGTGCCAGCAGCTCGGAACTGGGGCGCAGCACTGAAGCTTTCTTT | CASSSELGRSTEAFF
TRBJ2-5 | - | 14 | - | TRBV7-2 | TGTGCCAGCAGCTTCAGTCGGGGAAGAGAGACCCAGTACTTC | CASSFSRGRETQYF
TRBJ2-3 | - | 18 | TRBD2 | TRBV7-9 | TGTGCCAGCACCGGAAGTCCTAGCGGGCAAAGTTGGACAGATACGCAGTATTTT | CASTGSPSGQSWTDTQYF
TRBJ1-6 | - | 19 | - | TRBV11-2 | TGTGCCAGCACCTTAGTCGGGGGCAGGGAAGAATTCTATAATTCACCCCTCCACTTT | CASTLVGGREEFYNSPLHF
TRBJ1-2 | - | 16 | TRBD1 | TRBV30 | TGTGCCTGGAGTATATTGACAGACAGGGAGGACTATGGCTACACCTTC | CAWSILTDREDYGYTF
TRBJ2-2 | - | 15 | - | TRBV19 | TGTGCCAGTGCGGACGAGCGAGCGGCCGCCGGGGAGCTGTTTTTT | CASADERAAAGELFF
TRBJ1-2 | - | 15 | - | TRBV18 | TGTGCCAGCTCACCACCTAGCCGGGCTAACTATGGCTACACCTTC | CASSPPSRANYGYTF
TRBJ1-4 | - | 13 | - | TRBV6-6 | TGTGCCAGCAACAGGGATTTTAATGAAAAACTGTTTTTT | CASNRDFNEKLFF
TRBJ1-3 | - | 16 | - | TRBV6-1 | TGTGCCAGCAGTGATAAATTTCCGGGGTCCGGAAACACCATATATTTT | CASSDKFPGSGNTIYF
TRBJ1-6 | - | 13 | - | TRBV12-3/TRBV12-4 | TGTGCCAGTACAGGGATCTATAATTCACCCCTCCACTTT | CASTGIYNSPLHF
TRBJ1-1 | - | 13 | - | TRBV12-3/TRBV12-4 | TGTGCCAGCAGTTTACAGAGGAACACTGAAGCTTTCTTT | CASSLQRNTEAFF
TRBJ2-5 | - | 15 | - | TRBV2 | TGTGCCAGCAGAAGAAACCACCGGACCCGAGAGACCCAGTACTTC | CASRRNHRTRETQYF
TRBJ2-7 | - | 14 | TRBD2 | TRBV5-5 | TGTGCCAGCAGCTACGGACCGGGGGGACGGGAGCAGTACTTC | CASSYGPGGREQYF
TRBJ2-5 | - | 14 | TRBD1 | TRBV5-4 | TGTGCCAGCAGCCTGGGACAGTCCCAAGAGACCCAGTACTTC | CASSLGQSQETQYF
TRBJ1-3 | once | 15 | TRBD1 | TRBV3-1/TRBV3-2 | TGTGCCAGCAGCCAGAGACAGGGGGTCGGAAACACCATATATTTT | CASSQRQGVGNTIYF
TRBJ2-3 | - | 16 | - | TRBV7-2 | TGTGCCAGCAGTCAACCGGGACTCCTCCGTGCCGATACGCAGTATTTT | CASSQPGLLRADTQYF
TRBJ2-1 | - | 16 | TRBD2 | TRBV5-1 | TGCGCCAGCAGCTTTTGGCGGGGGGACGCATACAATGAGCAGTTCTTC | CASSFWRGDAYNEQFF
TRBJ1-5 | - | 17 | TRBD1 | TRBV7-8 | TGTGCCAGCAGCCGGGACAGGGGGAATTATAGCAATCAGCCCCAGCATTTT | CASSRDRGNYSNQPQHF